The following is a TCR beta chain sequence with its context. The source of the sample is a study of blood T cell repertoires in COVID-19. TCRdb's table, derived via immunoSEQ multiplex PCR, lists solely in-frame clones and lacks some. Of hundreds of thousands of clones listed, 75% to 85% were seen once; the top ten hold 7.4%. The CDR3 extends over 17 amino acids. V shed 3 bases, J shed 2 bases, and the junction held 12 bases outside the gene matches. Germline CDR1 and CDR2: SGDLS and YYNGEE. The sequenced sample was peripheral blood. V is TRBV9 and J is TRBJ2-7; 9 positions agree with TRBD1. The TCR originated in a woman in her forties or fifties with acute or convalescent COVID-19. Written as DNA, the CDR3 is TGTGCCAGCAGCGCTGGCCCCGGGACAGGGAGAGCCTACGAGCAGTACTTC. It yields the protein CASSAGPGTGRAYEQYF.